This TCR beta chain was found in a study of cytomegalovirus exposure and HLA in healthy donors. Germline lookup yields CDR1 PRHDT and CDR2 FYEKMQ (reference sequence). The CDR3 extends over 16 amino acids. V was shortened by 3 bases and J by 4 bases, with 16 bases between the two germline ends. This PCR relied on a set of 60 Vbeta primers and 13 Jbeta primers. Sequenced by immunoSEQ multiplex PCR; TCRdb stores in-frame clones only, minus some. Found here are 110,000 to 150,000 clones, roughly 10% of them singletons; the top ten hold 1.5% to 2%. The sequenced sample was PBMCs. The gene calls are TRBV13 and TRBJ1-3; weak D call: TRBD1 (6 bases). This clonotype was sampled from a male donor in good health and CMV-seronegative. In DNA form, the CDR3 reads TGTGCCAGCAGCTTCGGTCCTGGACAGTCCGGAAACACCATATATTTT. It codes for CASSFGPGQSGNTIYF.